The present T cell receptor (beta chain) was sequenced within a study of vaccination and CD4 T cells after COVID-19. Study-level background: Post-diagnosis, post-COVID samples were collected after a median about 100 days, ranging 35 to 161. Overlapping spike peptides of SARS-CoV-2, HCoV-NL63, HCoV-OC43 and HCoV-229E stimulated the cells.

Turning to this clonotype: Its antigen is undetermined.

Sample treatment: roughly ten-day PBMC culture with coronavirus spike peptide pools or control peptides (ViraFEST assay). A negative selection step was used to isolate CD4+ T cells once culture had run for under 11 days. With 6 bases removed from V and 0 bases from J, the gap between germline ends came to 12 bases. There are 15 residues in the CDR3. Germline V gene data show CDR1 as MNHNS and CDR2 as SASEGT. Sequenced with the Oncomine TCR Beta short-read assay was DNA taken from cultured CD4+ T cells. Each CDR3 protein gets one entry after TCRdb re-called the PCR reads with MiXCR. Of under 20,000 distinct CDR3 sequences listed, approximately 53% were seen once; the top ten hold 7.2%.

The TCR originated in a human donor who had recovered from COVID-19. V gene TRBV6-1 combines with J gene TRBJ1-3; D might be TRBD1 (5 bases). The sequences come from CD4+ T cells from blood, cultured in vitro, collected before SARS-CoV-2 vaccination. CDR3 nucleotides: TGTGCCAGCAGACAGGACCGAAGCTCTGGAAACACCATATATTTT. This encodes CASRQDRSSGNTIYF.